The 20 T cell receptor beta chains below were found in one sample sequenced in a study of a mutant IDH1 vaccine in newly diagnosed glioma. This table comes from immunoSEQ multiplex PCR, and its TCRdb copy is limited to in-frame clones, with some not included. The data show tens of thousands of clones, roughly 80% seen once. The time point denotes: baseline, week 1 (first vaccination visit). Described treatment: pre-vaccination baseline after standard-of-care therapy. Sequencing used PBMCs, obtained from a glioma patient treated with radiotherapy, temozolomide or both. The source is a man aged 35-49 years with glioma. Some clones in this sample may be carry-over from other donors' samples.

The CDR3 nucleotides read TGTGCCAGCAGCTTAGGAACGGGGTTCGAGCAGTACTTC. Translation: CASSLGTGFEQYF. The V and J genes are TRBV7-8 and TRBJ2-7, with D tentatively TRBD2 (5 bases). Germline V CDR1 and CDR2: SGHVS, FQNEAQ. V was pared by 1 base and J by 6 bases, with 10 bases between. This CDR3 comprises 13 residues.

The gene calls are TRBV11-2 and TRBJ1-1; 7 positions match TRBD1. Germline V gene data show CDR1 as SGHAT and CDR2 as FQNNGV. Trimming removed 5 bases from V and 0 bases from J; junction bases left unmatched: 3. This CDR3 contains 14 residues. The DNA of the CDR3 is TGTGCCAGCAGCACCGACAGGGTGAACACTGAAGCTTTCTTT. Protein sequence: CASSTDRVNTEAFF.

The chain recombines TRBV19 with TRBJ1-6; perhaps TRBD1 as D (5 bases). The length of the CDR3 is 13 residues. Germline values: CDR1 LNHDA, CDR2 SQIVND (reference sequence). Trimming stripped 11 bases from V and 6 bases from J, with 14 bases between. CDR3 DNA: TGTGCCTCTCGGGGGTCGGCTAATTCACCCCTCCACTTT. Protein: CASRGSANSPLHF.

This clone was counted once. CDR3 nucleotides: TGTGCCAGCAGTTTGACAGGGCCACAACTCAACTATGGCTACACCTTC. Encoded protein: CASSLTGPQLNYGYTF. The chain carries TRBV6-5 and TRBJ1-2; 7 bases agree with TRBD1. Per the germline V gene, CDR1 is MNHEY and CDR2 is SVGAGI. V shed 4 bases and J 2 bases; nucleotides not matched to a gene: 10. The CDR3 has 16 amino acids.

CDR3 residues: CASRPDRDQPQHF. CDR3 nucleotides: TGTGCCAGCAGGCCCGACAGGGATCAGCCCCAGCATTTT. The V gene is TRBV6-6, the J gene TRBJ1-5; 7 bases agree with TRBD1. This CDR3 is 13 amino acids long. Germline lookup yields CDR1 MNHNY and CDR2 SVGAGI (reference sequence). The V segment lost 6 bases and the J segment 5 bases; nucleotides outside the gene matches: 4.

V and J are TRBV6-4 and TRBJ2-3; the match to TRBD2 covers 11 bases. Germline V gene lookup returns CDR1 MRHNA and CDR2 SNTAGT. Trimming at V came to 3 bases and at J to 1 base, leaving 0 bases not matched to a gene. The CDR3 is 15 amino acids. CDR3 DNA sequence: TGTGCCAGCAGTGAGACTAGCGGGGGCACAGATACGCAGTATTTT. Protein sequence: CASSETSGGTDTQYF.

V is TRBV27 and J is TRBJ2-7, with TRBD1 matching 10 bases. Trimming took 8 bases from V and 0 from J; bases not matched to a gene: 1. The germline gives CDR1 MNHEY, CDR2 SMNVEV (reference sequence). The CDR3 has 13 residues. The CDR3 region has the DNA TGTGCCAGCTGGACAGGGGGCTCCTACGAGCAGTACTTC. This gives the protein CASWTGGSYEQYF.

This clone was counted between two and nine times. V and J are TRBV7-8 and TRBJ1-5; a weak D match, TRBD1 (5 bases). CDR1 SGHVS and CDR2 FQNEAQ come from the germline V gene. The CDR3 contains 16 residues. The V gene lost 2 bases and the J gene lost 5 bases, with 16 bases spanning the gap. The CDR3 nucleotides read TGTGCCAGCAGCTTATGGGGCCAGGGAACCCATCAGCCCCAGCATTTT. Its protein is CASSLWGQGTHQPQHF.

The genes are TRBV30 and TRBJ2-1; maybe TRBD2 (7 bases). The CDR3 is 15 amino acids. Germline V CDR1 and CDR2: GTSNPN, SVGIG (reference sequence). V lost 0 bases, J lost 8 bases, and 17 bases lay in between. The CDR3 nucleotides read TGTGCCTGGAGTGTACGGGGGGCTGGGTGGGATGAGCAGTTCTTC. Protein: CAWSVRGAGWDEQFF. Supplemented by reference TRBV30 and TRBJ2-1, the full variable domain reads SQTIHQWPATLVQPVGSPLSLECTVEGTSNPNLYWYRQAAGRGLQLLFYSVGIGQISSEVPQNLSASRPQDRQFILSSKKLLLSDSGFYLCAWSVRGAGWDEQFFGPGTRLTVL.

The sample holds one count of this clone. The chain combines TRBV18 with TRBJ1-1; no definite D call. The V and J ends lost 8 bases and 3 bases respectively, with 13 bases between them. The CDR3 extends over 13 amino acids. The germline CDR1 and CDR2 sequences are KGHSH and LQKENI. As DNA, the CDR3 is TGTGCCAGCGGCGAAGTTAGGGACACTGAAGCTTTCTTT. Its protein is CASGEVRDTEAFF.

Only one count was recorded for this clone. The chain employs TRBV5-1 and TRBJ2-7; tentatively, D is TRBD2 (5 bases). Deletions cut 3 bases from V and 2 bases from J, with 15 bases between. Germline CDR1 SGHRS, CDR2 YFSETQ. This CDR3 contains 15 residues. This CDR3 reads CASSYSGINTYEQYF. The DNA of the CDR3 is TGCGCCAGCAGCTACTCCGGGATAAACACCTACGAGCAGTACTTC.

This chain links TRBV15 with TRBJ1-6; no firm D call. CDR3 size: 14 residues. CDR1 is LNHNV, CDR2 YYDKDF, per germline (reference sequence). V lost 2 bases and J 14 bases, leaving 16 bases between the germline ends. CDR3: CATSRPAGRTALHF. DNA for the CDR3: TGTGCCACCAGCAGACCGGCGGGCCGGACTGCCCTCCACTTT.

This chain joins TRBV5-4 and TRBJ2-3; D is unclear. This CDR3 contains 15 residues. Germline CDR1 is SGHNT and CDR2 is YYREEE (reference sequence). Trimming cost V 3 bases and J 0 bases, with 11 bases left between them. CDR3 protein: CASSYLGPSTDTQYF. The DNA of the CDR3 is TGTGCCAGCAGCTACCTTGGACCGAGCACAGATACGCAGTATTTT. The complete variable domain, with remaining parts taken from reference TRBV5-4 and TRBJ2-3, reads ETGVTQSPTHLIKTRGQQVTLRCSSQSGHNTVSWYQQALGQGPQFIFQYYREEENGRGNFPPRFSGLQFPNYSSELNVNALELDDSALYLCASSYLGPSTDTQYFGPGTRLTVL.

The chain combines TRBV4-3 with TRBJ1-1; D may be TRBD1 (5 bases). The CDR3 sequence is 17 residues long. From germline, CDR1 is LGHNA and CDR2 YSLEER. The V end was cut by 0 bases, the J end by 4 bases, with 18 bases between. For the CDR3, the DNA is TGCGCCAGCAGCCAAGATCTTAGGGACGTGCCGTTCACTGAAGCTTTCTTT. Translated, it gives CASSQDLRDVPFTEAFF.

The J gene is TRBJ2-7, the V gene TRBV4-2; 9 nucleotides align to TRBD1. Losses at the gene ends were 1 base for V and 6 bases for J; bases not matched to a gene: 7. Looked up from germline, CDR1 is LGHNA and CDR2 is YNFKEQ. The CDR3 extends over 15 amino acids. Here the CDR3 reads CASSQASGTGREQYF. The CDR3 DNA reads TGTGCCAGCAGCCAAGCCTCCGGGACAGGGCGCGAGCAGTACTTC.

The chain employs TRBV2 and TRBJ1-5; the D is unclear. The germline V gene encodes CDR1 SNHLY and CDR2 FYNNEI. This CDR3 region has 13 residues. V dropped 4 bases and J dropped 6 bases, with 10 bases sitting between them. CDR3 residues: CASSGPMGQPQHF. The CDR3 region has the DNA TGTGCCAGCAGTGGTCCGATGGGTCAGCCCCAGCATTTT.

As to this clone: The same CDR3 is also encoded by other DNA sequences in this sample. This chain uses TRBV19 with TRBJ2-5; D is possibly TRBD2 (6 bases). The CDR3 sequence is 13 residues long. CDR1 LNHDA and CDR2 SQIVND come from the germline V gene (reference sequence). Trimming pared 6 bases from V and 2 bases from J, leaving 10 bases between. CDR3 sequence reads: CASSFAGQETQYF. CDR3 coding DNA: TGTGCCAGTAGCTTCGCGGGGCAAGAGACCCAGTACTTC.

The chain is built from TRBV7-8 and TRBJ1-5; a possible D gene is TRBD1 (6 bases). This CDR3 is built from 16 residues. Germline V CDR1 and CDR2: SGHVS, FQNEAQ. With 2 bases removed from V and 6 bases from J, the gap between germline ends came to 17 bases. The CDR3 reads CASSLRQEEEGQPQHF. CDR3 sequence (DNA): TGTGCCAGCAGCTTAAGACAGGAGGAGGAGGGTCAGCCCCAGCATTTT. Complete variable domain (other parts from reference TRBV7-8 and TRBJ1-5): GAGVSQSPRYKVAKRGQDVALRCDPISGHVSLFWYQQALGQGPEFLTYFQNEAQLDKSGLPSDRFFAERPEGSVSTLKIQRTQQEDSAVYLCASSLRQEEEGQPQHFGDGTRLSIL.

The rearrangement joins TRBV5-1 to TRBJ1-6; TRBD1 matches at 7 bases. Germline V gene lookup returns CDR1 SGHRS and CDR2 YFSETQ. Germline trimming cut 0 bases from V and 9 bases from J; bases unmatched to any gene: 6. The CDR3 is 15 residues long. The CDR3 DNA sequence: TGCGCCAGCAGCTTGGAGGGGACAGCGGGTTCACCCCTCCACTTT. Protein product: CASSLEGTAGSPLHF.

V gene TRBV9 combines with J gene TRBJ2-7, with 12 bases fitting TRBD1. This CDR3 spans 14 amino acids. Germline values: CDR1 SGDLS, CDR2 YYNGEE. Trimming took 4 bases from V and 7 from J; bases not matched to a gene: 6. The CDR3 sequence: CASSRDRGLEEQYF. The CDR3 DNA reads as TGTGCCAGCAGCCGGGACAGGGGGCTGGAAGAGCAGTACTTC.